This T cell receptor beta chain was captured by sequencing in a study of T cells after yellow fever vaccination. The overall study: SMART-Seq v4 Ultra Low Input handled preparation of low-cell-number fractions. Study-wide results and limits: Shared CD4/CD8 clonotypes were a small share, likely from convergent recombination. Most primary-vaccination clones recurred post-booster (approximately 96% CD4, 88% CD8).

Trimming pared 0 bases from V and 5 bases from J, leaving 7 bases between. The CDR3 runs to 12 residues. Per germline, CDR1 DFQATT and CDR2 SNEGSKA (reference sequence). TCRdb re-analysed the 5' RACE reads in MiXCR, keeping a single row per CDR3 protein. The data hold about 340,000 distinct CDR3 sequences, with around 13% observed a single time. As to this clonotype: The antigen is not known.

The source is a young man who received the YFV17D yellow fever vaccine. The specimen comprised CD4+ T cells sorted from PBMCs, sampled 15 days after the yellow fever booster vaccination. The J gene is TRBJ2-5, the V gene TRBV20-1; D ambiguous. The CDR3 sequence is CSARDRMETQYF. CDR3 DNA sequence: TGCAGTGCTAGAGACCGGATGGAGACCCAGTACTTC.